This T cell receptor (beta chain) was sequenced in a study of shared clonotypes between healthy human individuals. The study, taken as a whole, reports: Approximately 4.9% of naive CD4 clonotypes were shared across four donors.

There are 14 residues in the CDR3. The germline CDR1 and CDR2 sequences are SQVTM and ANQGSEA. Trimming took 6 bases from V and 7 from J; bases not matched to a gene: 12. Naive CD8 cells, CD45RO-negative and positively selected for CCR7, excluded terminally differentiated effector memory CD45RA+ cells. Each of the donors was a healthy adult who was HIV-negative and had not had a recent acute infection or vaccination. Replicate PCRs for sorted subsets used around 200 ng DNA; this equaled about 30,000 T cell genomes. In the authors' workflow: Junction-only immunoSEQ data arrived without quality scores, meaning filtering differed. Clones were read by immunoSEQ multiplex PCR, and TCRdb kept only the in-frame ones, dropping some. The V and J calls and the clone size are those of that table, but D and trimming were determined from the DNA. This sample has roughly 850,000 clones, with approximately 96% found just once.

Turning to this clone: Its antigen is as yet unknown.

Material: naive CD8+ T cells sorted from blood. This receptor was obtained from a man aged 25-45 years in good health. J is TRBJ1-2 and V is TRBV29-1; the match to TRBD1 covers 9 bases. CDR3: CSVGPGQGLSGYTF. The CDR3 DNA reads TGCAGCGTAGGGCCGGGACAGGGCCTTTCTGGCTACACCTTC.